A single TCR beta chain is shown here with its context. Its antigen is still unknown. Time point meaning: week 11, during vaccination. Vaccine doses each comprised 300 ug of mutant IDH1 20-mer peptide, with topical imiquimod. The germline CDR1 and CDR2 sequences are SGHNT and YENEEA. Trimming shortened V by 2 bases and J by 10 bases, and 17 bases separated the two germline ends. CDR3 length: 14 amino acids. Assay used: immunoSEQ multiplex PCR; TCRdb lists only in-frame clones, some missing. The sample has some 120,000 clones; around three quarters are singletons. The source of the sample is a study of a mutant IDH1 vaccine in newly diagnosed glioma.

Source: PBMCs, taken from a glioma patient whose treatment included an IDH1 peptide vaccine. This clonotype was obtained from a man between 35 and 55 years old with glioma. The chain couples TRBV11-3 to TRBJ1-1; TRBD1 is a possible D gene (5 bases). The CDR3 here is CASSLRGSPTPAFF. In nucleotides, the CDR3 is TGTGCCAGCAGCTTAAGGGGAAGCCCGACCCCAGCTTTCTTT.